The clone carrying this T cell receptor beta chain was recorded a few times. This record comes from a study of cytomegalovirus exposure and HLA in healthy donors. Trimming removed 5 bases from V and 3 bases from J, with 7 bases in between. The CDR3 totals 11 residues. CDR1 and CDR2 from the germline V gene are DFQATT and SNEGSKA (reference sequence). PCR primers comprised 60 Vbeta and 13 Jbeta primers. Generated by immunoSEQ multiplex PCR, the TCRdb table keeps only in-frame clones and is missing some. Altogether approximately 130,000 clones are present, roughly 9.6% being singletons, with the ten largest covering 6.5% to 8.5%.

The source is a woman aged 40 to 50 in good health and CMV-seropositive. The chain carries TRBV20-1 and TRBJ1-2; the D is unclear. The sequencing sample was made of PBMCs. The CDR3 DNA reads TGCAGTGCTGGTGGCTACTATGGCTACACCTTC. The encoded protein is CSAGGYYGYTF.